A selection of T cell receptor beta chains follows, all from one sample in a study of CD8 T cells in ankylosing spondylitis. TCRdb re-analysed the 5' RACE reads in MiXCR, keeping a single row per CDR3 protein. The table has some 15,000 distinct CDR3 sequences, 8% to 9% seen once. Sequencing was done on a sample of blood. These receptors came from a male donor with ankylosing spondylitis or in good health (not recorded which). Both conserved end residues are part of each CDR3. D genes are given only for firm matches. Part of the rows lack a size; the others show once, few, many or a class for expanded clones.

clone size | J gene | V gene | D gene | CDR3 DNA | CDR3 protein
many | TRBJ2-1 | TRBV20-1 | - | TGCAGTGCTGCCCGGGACCCCGACAATGAGCAGTTCTTC | CSAARDPDNEQFF
- | TRBJ2-1 | TRBV6-5 | TRBD2 | TGTGCCAGCAGTTATTCGCCGGCGGGGGGCTCCTACAATGAGCAGTTCTTC | CASSYSPAGGSYNEQFF
- | TRBJ1-1 | TRBV7-2 | - | TGTGCCAGCAGCCTTACCCCGCGGCAGGGAAGAAGGACTGAAGCTTTCTTT | CASSLTPRQGRRTEAFF
few | TRBJ1-3 | TRBV7-2 | - | TGTGCCAGCAGCTATTCTCCAGGGGCTGGAAACACCATATATTTT | CASSYSPGAGNTIYF
few | TRBJ2-1 | TRBV6-1 | - | TGTGCCAGCAGTGAATCAGCAAGCTACAATGAGCAGTTCTTC | CASSESASYNEQFF
many | TRBJ2-3 | TRBV20-1 | - | TGCAGTGCTAGAGGGACCCTACTAATCCGCGCGCAGTATTTT | CSARGTLLIRAQYF
few | TRBJ1-4 | TRBV14 | TRBD1 | TGTGCCAGCAGCCAGAACAGGGGGGGGAATGAAAAACTGTTTTTT | CASSQNRGGNEKLFF
few | TRBJ1-1 | TRBV6-6 | - | TGTGCCAGCAGCCCGGACGAGGTCATGAACACTGAAGCTTTCTTT | CASSPDEVMNTEAFF
- | TRBJ2-3 | TRBV12-3/TRBV12-4 | - | TGTGCCAGCAGTTTGGGCCGAATCGGCACAGATACGCAGTATTTT | CASSLGRIGTDTQYF
- | TRBJ1-1 | TRBV4-1 | - | TGCGCCAGCAGCCTGACGCGGGGGAACACTGAAGCTTTCTTT | CASSLTRGNTEAFF
- | TRBJ2-1 | TRBV20-1 | TRBD1 | TGCAGTGCTGACTCGTGGGACAGGGGGAAGGGTGAGCAGTTCTTC | CSADSWDRGKGEQFF
many | TRBJ2-3 | TRBV29-1 | - | TGCAGCGTTGACTCTGGGGGTGATACGCAGTATTTT | CSVDSGGDTQYF
few | TRBJ2-5 | TRBV12-3/TRBV12-4 | TRBD2 | TGTGCCAGCAGTTTGGGACTAGCGGGAGAAGGAGAGACCCAGTACTTC | CASSLGLAGEGETQYF
once | TRBJ2-1 | TRBV6-1 | TRBD1 | TGTGCCCGCAGTGAAAGGGACAGTGGCTATGAGCAGTTCTTC | CARSERDSGYEQFF
few | TRBJ1-1 | TRBV29-1 | - | TGCAGCGTTGAGAGGGCCTCGAACACTGAAGCTTTCTTT | CSVERASNTEAFF
- | TRBJ1-5 | TRBV19 | - | TGTGCCAGTACCAACCCCGGGACGCTCCTGCCCCAGCATTTT | CASTNPGTLLPQHF
many | TRBJ1-5 | TRBV10-2 | - | TGCGCCAGCAGTGACAGCCGCAATCAGCCCCAGCATTTT | CASSDSRNQPQHF
many | TRBJ1-1 | TRBV20-1 | - | TGCAGTGCCCCCCCGTGGGAGTTCGGGACTGAAGCTTTCTTT | CSAPPWEFGTEAFF
many | TRBJ2-1 | TRBV27 | TRBD1 | TGTGCCAGCATCCCATCGGGACAGGGCAACTACAATGAGCAGTTCTTC | CASIPSGQGNYNEQFF
many | TRBJ2-2 | TRBV5-1 | - | TGCGCCAGCAGCTCCGGACCGAACACCGGGGAGCTGTTTTTT | CASSSGPNTGELFF
- | TRBJ1-1 | TRBV28 | - | TGTGCCAGCATTGACTGGACAGCTGAAGCTTTCTTT | CASIDWTAEAFF
- | TRBJ1-1 | TRBV5-1 | TRBD1 | TGCGCCAGCAGCTATGACAGGGAGTGGGGCACTGAAGCTTTCTTT | CASSYDREWGTEAFF
- | TRBJ2-5 | TRBV4-3 | - | TGCGCCAGCAGCCAAGACTGGGGCCAAGAGACCCAGTACTTC | CASSQDWGQETQYF
- | TRBJ1-1 | TRBV9 | - | TGTGCCAGCAGCGTAGGGCCCAACCCACAGGGACCCGCTTTCTTT | CASSVGPNPQGPAFF
many | TRBJ2-2 | TRBV20-1 | - | TGCAGTGCTAGAGAGGCTCAGCTGCCCAACACCGGGGAGCTGTTTTTT | CSAREAQLPNTGELFF
- | TRBJ1-1 | TRBV2 | - | TGTGCCAGCAGTGAATATGGAAATACTGAAGCTTTCTTT | CASSEYGNTEAFF
few | TRBJ1-5 | TRBV5-1 | TRBD1 | TGCGCCAGCAGCTTCGGGACAGCGAATCAGCCCCAGCATTTT | CASSFGTANQPQHF
- | TRBJ2-2 | TRBV28 | - | TGTGCCAGCAGTTTATCACAGGCGAACACCGGGGAGCTGTTTTTT | CASSLSQANTGELFF
many | TRBJ1-5 | TRBV7-2 | - | TGTGCCAGCAGCTTAGATGGGCCCAATCAGCCCCAGCATTTT | CASSLDGPNQPQHF
few | TRBJ2-3 | TRBV7-2 | TRBD2 | TGTGCCAGCAGCTTCAAACAACTAGCGGGGCAGTATTTT | CASSFKQLAGQYF
many | TRBJ2-2 | TRBV20-1 | TRBD1 | TGCAGTGCTAGAGATGACGGGACAGGGGCCACCGGGGAGCTGTTTTTT | CSARDDGTGATGELFF
many | TRBJ2-2 | TRBV20-1 | - | TGCAGTGCCCTAACAGGGTCCGGGGAGCTGTTTTTT | CSALTGSGELFF
many | TRBJ1-4 | TRBV7-3 | - | TGTGCCAGCAGCGCGGGACCTTGGGCAACTAATGAAAAACTGTTTTTT | CASSAGPWATNEKLFF
- | TRBJ2-1 | TRBV7-9 | TRBD2 | TGTGCCAGCAGCACTGGACTAGCGGGGGGGTATAGCTCCTACAATGAGCAGTTCTTC | CASSTGLAGGYSSYNEQFF
- | TRBJ1-1 | TRBV12-5 | - | TGTGCTAGTGGTTTGGTACCGGCGGAAGCTTTCTTT | CASGLVPAEAFF
few | TRBJ1-2 | TRBV12-3/TRBV12-4 | - | TGTGCCAGCAGCCCTGGACAGCGCAACTATGGCTACACCTTC | CASSPGQRNYGYTF
many | TRBJ2-2 | TRBV4-2 | - | TGTGCCAGCAGCCAAGATTTGTCACCCGGGGAGCTGTTTTTT | CASSQDLSPGELFF
- | TRBJ2-3 | TRBV6-6 | - | TGTGCCAGCAGCCAACCGCCCCCGGGGGCGGGTACGCAGTATTTT | CASSQPPPGAGTQYF
many | TRBJ2-3 | TRBV29-1 | TRBD2 | TGCAGCGTTGCGTATGCGGGAGGGCCCGGGGATACGCAGTATTTT | CSVAYAGGPGDTQYF
many | TRBJ1-4 | TRBV7-9 | TRBD1 | TGTGCCAGCAGCTTAGATCTTCGGGACAGGGGGCGCGGTGAAAAACTGTTTTTT | CASSLDLRDRGRGEKLFF
few | TRBJ1-1 | TRBV20-1 | TRBD1 | TGCAGTGGTGCAGGGGGCTACACTGAAGCTTTCTTT | CSGAGGYTEAFF
few | TRBJ1-4 | TRBV20-1 | - | TGCAGTGCCCTGCCCGGGCCTCTTAATGAAAAACTGTTTTTT | CSALPGPLNEKLFF
- | TRBJ1-5 | TRBV28 | - | TGTGCCAGCAGAGCAGGGTCTGATCAGCCCCAGCATTTT | CASRAGSDQPQHF
many | TRBJ1-1 | TRBV5-1 | - | TGCGCCAGCAGCTTGGGGACAGAGCTGAACACTGAAGCTTTCTTT | CASSLGTELNTEAFF
many | TRBJ1-5 | TRBV2 | - | TGTGCCAGCAGCCCAGGGTTTTCGGGCAATCAGCCCCAGCATTTT | CASSPGFSGNQPQHF
many | TRBJ1-2 | TRBV5-5 | - | TGTGCCAGCAGCTCAGGTGGGCAGGGCTATGGCTACACCTTC | CASSSGGQGYGYTF
many | TRBJ1-3 | TRBV7-2 | - | TGTGCCAGCAGCTTAGTTCCAGACTCTGGAAACACCATATATTTT | CASSLVPDSGNTIYF
many | TRBJ2-3 | TRBV6-2/TRBV6-3 | TRBD2 | TGTGCCAGCAGACCTGGGACTAGCGGGAAGAGCACAGATACGCAGTATTTT | CASRPGTSGKSTDTQYF
- | TRBJ2-2 | TRBV6-6 | TRBD2 | TGTGCCAGCAGCCTGACTAGCGGCGGCACCGGGGAGCTGTTTTTT | CASSLTSGGTGELFF
many | TRBJ2-5 | TRBV29-1 | TRBD1 | TGCAGCGTGGGACAGGAACTGGAGACCCAGTACTTC | CSVGQELETQYF
- | TRBJ1-2 | TRBV30 | - | TGTGCCTGGGGCAGATTTTACACCTTC | CAWGRFYTF
many | TRBJ2-7 | TRBV5-1 | - | TGCGCCAGCAGCTTGTGGGACTGGGAGAGCGAGCAGTACTTC | CASSLWDWESEQYF